This TCR beta chain emerged from a study of T cell repertoires in cytomegalovirus infection. The study's findings and limits: Dominating the ex vivo response were TCR beta clonotypes that were CMV-specific and HLA-C-restricted.

The V gene's germline CDR1 is SGHAT and CDR2 FQNNGV. This CDR3 has 14 residues. Deletions cut 3 bases from V and 6 bases from J, with 15 bases between. With respect to this clonotype: The target antigen is unknown.

TCRdb reprocessed the reads with MiXCR, giving one entry per CDR3 protein. Here the sample spans 550,000 to 700,000 distinct CDR3 sequences, 40% being singletons. The receptor was isolated from a human donor in good health (CMV status not recorded). Some clones in this sample may be carry-over from other donors' samples. The source material was cultured PBMCs, sampled from culture after CMV antigen stimulation. The chain is built from TRBV11-2 and TRBJ2-7; D may correspond to TRBD1 or TRBD2 (6 bases each). The CDR3 region has the DNA TGTGCCAGCAGCTTCGGGGGCCGCGGAGGCGAGCAGTACTTC. As protein: CASSFGGRGGEQYF.